One T cell receptor beta chain is described in this entry. Its antigen is not identified. The data were taken from a study of T-cell memory formation after mild COVID-19. Overall study context: TCR clusters were mostly confined to one donor each.

Via MiXCR, TCRdb re-called the 5' RACE reads, giving one row per CDR3 protein. The data show 13,000 to 15,000 distinct CDR3 sequences, roughly a fifth seen once. Findings and limits, study-wide: Clones from the second wave (peaking day 37) had unconfirmed SARS-CoV-2 specificity. A subset of responding clones appeared in pre-infection memory, suggesting cross-reactive memory joined.

The germline V gene has CDR1 SGHTA and CDR2 FQGTGA. This CDR3 has 16 residues. Trimming took 6 bases from V and 1 from J, leaving 17 bases between them. The chain employs TRBV7-3 and TRBJ2-3, with a weak D call TRBD1 (6 bases). The TCR was taken from an adult woman who had mild COVID-19 (a few samples of this study predate the infection). Cell type and time point are not known. Sequencing input: PBMCs or a T cell subset sorted from them (not recorded which). Here the CDR3 DNA reads TGTGCCAGCAGTCCCCCAGGGGAACAGGGCACAGATACGCAGTATTTT. Its translation is CASSPPGEQGTDTQYF.